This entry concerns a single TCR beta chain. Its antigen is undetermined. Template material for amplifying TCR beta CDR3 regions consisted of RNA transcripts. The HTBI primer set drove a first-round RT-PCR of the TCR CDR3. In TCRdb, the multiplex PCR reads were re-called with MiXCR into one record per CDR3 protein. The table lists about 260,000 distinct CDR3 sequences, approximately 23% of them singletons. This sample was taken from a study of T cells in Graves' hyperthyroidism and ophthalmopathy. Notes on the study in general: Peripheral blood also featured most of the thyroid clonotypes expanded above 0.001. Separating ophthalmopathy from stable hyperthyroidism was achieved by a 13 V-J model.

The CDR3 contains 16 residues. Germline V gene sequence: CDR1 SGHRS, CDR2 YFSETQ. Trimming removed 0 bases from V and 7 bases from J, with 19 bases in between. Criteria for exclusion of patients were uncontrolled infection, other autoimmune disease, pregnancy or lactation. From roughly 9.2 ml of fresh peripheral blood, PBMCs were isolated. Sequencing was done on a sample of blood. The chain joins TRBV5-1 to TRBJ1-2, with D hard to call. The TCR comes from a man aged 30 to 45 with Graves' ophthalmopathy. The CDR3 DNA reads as TGCGCCAGCAGCTTGGAAAACGGATGCCCCTGCGGTGGCTACACCTTC. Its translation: CASSLENGCPCGGYTF.